The 21 T cell receptor beta chains given below trace back to one sample, sequenced in a study of shared clonotypes between healthy human individuals. As defined, naive CD8 cells were CD45RO-negative and positively selected for CCR7, with terminally differentiated effector memory CD45RA+ cells excluded. Generated by immunoSEQ multiplex PCR, the TCRdb table keeps only in-frame clones and is missing some. Of around 1,900,000 clones listed, approximately 92% are singletons. The sequenced material came from naive CD8+ T cells from PBMCs. These receptors were obtained from a man aged 18 to 30 in good health. Some clones in this sample may be carry-over from other donors' samples.

The J gene is TRBJ1-2, the V gene TRBV6-5, with no clear D. Germline CDR1 MNHEY, CDR2 SVGAGI. CDR3 length: 13 amino acids. Trimming shortened V by 0 bases and J by 4 bases, and 6 bases separated the two germline ends. The CDR3 spells CASSYSTTYGYTF. In DNA, the CDR3 is TGTGCCAGCAGTTACTCGACCACCTATGGCTACACCTTC.

As to this clone: This same CDR3 is encoded by further DNA sequences in the sample. This chain uses TRBV7-3 with TRBJ2-3, with D possibly TRBD1 on 6 matching bases. The germline V gene has CDR1 SGHTA and CDR2 FQGTGA. The V end lost 5 bases, the J end lost 3 bases, and 6 bases lay between the germline ends. The CDR3 is made up of 12 amino acids. CDR3 in DNA: TGTGCCAGCAGCGACAGGACAGATACGCAGTATTTT. It is translated as CASSDRTDTQYF.

The chain links TRBV10-3 to TRBJ2-6, with a tentative D call TRBD1 (6 bases). Germline V gene data show CDR1 as ENHRY and CDR2 as SYGVKD. V was pared by 0 bases and J by 0 bases, with 9 bases between. The CDR3 runs 17 residues. The CDR3 DNA is TGTGCCATCAGTGAGTCTGGCAGGGGCTCTGGGGCCAACGTCCTGACTTTC. Its protein is CAISESGRGSGANVLTF.

The CDR3 region is CASSTPGVVNTEAFF. The DNA for the CDR3 is TGTGCCAGCAGCACCCCGGGGGTAGTGAACACTGAAGCTTTCTTT. The chain uses TRBV11-2 and TRBJ1-1, with a possible D match to TRBD1 (5 bases). The V gene lost 5 bases and the J gene lost 0 bases, with 13 bases spanning the gap. The CDR3 extends over 15 amino acids. CDR1 and CDR2 (germline): SGHAT, FQNNGV.

The genes are TRBV27 and TRBJ1-4; D may be TRBD1 (6 bases). The germline gives CDR1 MNHEY, CDR2 SMNVEV (reference sequence). CDR3 length: 14 amino acids. V was shortened by 3 bases and J by 6 bases, with 11 bases between the two germline ends. The CDR3 sequence: CASSLGGPYEKLFF. The CDR3 nucleotides are TGTGCCAGCAGTTTGGGGGGCCCCTATGAAAAACTGTTTTTT.

Concerning this clone: The same CDR3 is also encoded by other DNA sequences in this sample. The gene calls are TRBV28 and TRBJ2-1; D not resolved. Per the germline V gene, CDR1 is MDHEN and CDR2 is SYDVKM. This CDR3 has 13 residues. V was trimmed by 2 bases and J by 6 bases, leaving 8 bases between them. Here the CDR3 DNA reads TGTGCCAGCAGTTTAGGCCTATCCAATGAGCAGTTCTTC. Protein: CASSLGLSNEQFF.

The rearrangement joins TRBV7-9 to TRBJ2-7, with D perhaps matching TRBD1 or TRBD2 (5 bases each). Germline V CDR1 and CDR2: SEHNR, FQNEAQ (reference sequence). The CDR3 totals 18 residues. Trimming took off 5 bases at V and 4 bases at J, with 27 bases between the two ends. This chain's CDR3 is CASSLPPGLSDTPYEQYF. The CDR3 nucleotides read TGTGCCAGCAGCCTTCCCCCGGGGCTGTCGGACACTCCTTACGAGCAGTACTTC.

This chain connects TRBV29-1 to TRBJ2-2; TRBD2 agrees at 9 bases. Trimming cost V 0 bases and J 4 bases; bases outside gene matches: 6. Looked up from germline, CDR1 is SQVTM and CDR2 is ANQGSEA. The CDR3 runs to 16 residues. The CDR3 is CSVEDVAGAGTGELFF. CDR3 bases: TGCAGCGTTGAAGATGTAGCGGGAGCTGGCACCGGGGAGCTGTTTTTT.

This sequence joins TRBV6-1 and TRBJ2-7; D remains unclear. Germline CDR1 and CDR2: MNHNS and SASEGT. V shed 10 bases and J shed 3 bases, with 16 bases lying between them. The CDR3 is made up of 13 amino acids. The CDR3 DNA reads as TGTGCCACAAGGTTAGTGGACGGCTACGAGCAGTACTTC. Translating gives CATRLVDGYEQYF.

The chain links TRBV5-1 to TRBJ2-1, with D perhaps given as TRBD1 or TRBD2 (5 bases each). The CDR3 covers 18 residues. V was trimmed by 4 bases and J by 3 bases, leaving 23 bases between them. The V gene's germline CDR1 is SGHRS and CDR2 YFSETQ. This chain's CDR3 is CASSENEMGPFLYNEQFF. The CDR3 region has the DNA TGCGCCAGCAGCGAAAATGAGATGGGACCATTCCTCTACAATGAGCAGTTCTTC. The full variable domain, its missing parts supplied by reference TRBV5-1 and TRBJ2-1, is KAGVTQTPRYLIKTRGQQVTLSCSPISGHRSVSWYQQTPGQGLQFLFEYFSETQRNKGNFPGRFSGRQFSNSRSEMNVSTLELGDSALYLCASSENEMGPFLYNEQFFGPGTRLTVL.

This chain links TRBV27 with TRBJ2-1; 7 nucleotides match TRBD2. V gave up 2 bases and J gave up 5 bases; unmatched junction bases: 6. Germline CDR1 MNHEY, CDR2 SMNVEV (reference sequence). The length of the CDR3 is 15 residues. The CDR3, as DNA: TGTGCCAGCAGTTTAGCGCTAGCGGTACACAATGAGCAGTTCTTC. It translates to CASSLALAVHNEQFF.

Notes on this clone: Additional DNA sequences in this sample encode the identical CDR3. The V gene is TRBV18, the J gene TRBJ2-7, with 9 positions matching TRBD1. The CDR3 is made up of 13 amino acids. In germline, CDR1 is KGHSH, CDR2 LQKENI. Trimming removed 3 bases from V and 5 bases from J; junction bases left unmatched: 2. The DNA for the CDR3 is TGTGCCAGCTCACCGGACAGGGGCCACGAGCAGTACTTC. Translating gives CASSPDRGHEQYF. The variable domain in full, completed from reference TRBV18 and TRBJ2-7, reads NAGVMQNPRHLVRRRGQEARLRCSPMKGHSHVYWYRQLPEEGLKFMVYLQKENIIDESGMPKERFSAEFPKEGPSILRIQQVVRGDSAAYFCASSPDRGHEQYFGPGTRLTVT.

This clone occurred once. This chain links TRBV9 with TRBJ2-1; the D gene is possibly TRBD1 (6 bases). CDR3 size: 15 residues. Germline V gene lookup returns CDR1 SGDLS and CDR2 YYNGEE. The germline V and J ends were trimmed by 4 bases and 0 bases, with 11 bases remaining between them. The CDR3 region has the DNA TGTGCCAGCAGCCCCGACAGGAGCTCCTACAATGAGCAGTTCTTC. This encodes CASSPDRSSYNEQFF.

The genes are TRBV5-1 and TRBJ2-7; 9 bases map to TRBD2. This CDR3 is built from 17 residues. The V segment lost 1 base and the J segment 3 bases; nucleotides outside the gene matches: 11. Germline V gene lookup returns CDR1 SGHRS and CDR2 YFSETQ. The CDR3 bases are TGCGCCAGCAGCTTGACGACTAGCGGCTACTCCATCTACGAGCAGTACTTC. Residues: CASSLTTSGYSIYEQYF. The full variable domain, completed using reference TRBV5-1 and TRBJ2-7, is KAGVTQTPRYLIKTRGQQVTLSCSPISGHRSVSWYQQTPGQGLQFLFEYFSETQRNKGNFPGRFSGRQFSNSRSEMNVSTLELGDSALYLCASSLTTSGYSIYEQYFGPGTRLTVT.

This clone has just a few counts. Other nucleotide sequences in the sample specify the same CDR3. The V call is TRBV27, the J call TRBJ2-2; D might be TRBD2 (6 bases). This CDR3 has 14 amino acids. Germline-derived CDR1 and CDR2 are MNHEY and SMNVEV (reference sequence). The germline V and J ends were trimmed by 3 bases and 2 bases, with 7 bases remaining between them. The CDR3 coding sequence is TGTGCCAGCAGTTTGCGGGGCAACACCGGGGAGCTGTTTTTT. It specifies CASSLRGNTGELFF.

The chain links TRBV29-1 to TRBJ2-7, with D maybe TRBD2 (6 bases). The CDR3 spans 13 residues. V was trimmed by 7 bases and J by 0 bases, leaving 13 bases between them. Germline CDR1 and CDR2: SQVTM and ANQGSEA. CDR3 coding DNA: TGCAGCGCCGAGACTAGGACCTCCTACGAGCAGTACTTC. This codes for CSAETRTSYEQYF.

This clone was seen a handful of times. The V gene is TRBV7-9, the J gene TRBJ2-2; D is undetermined. This CDR3 contains 13 residues. In germline, CDR1 is SEHNR, CDR2 FQNEAQ (reference sequence). The V end was cut by 5 bases, the J end by 1 base, with 5 bases between. CDR3 amino acids: CASSNWNTGELFF. CDR3 DNA sequence: TGTGCCAGCAGCAATTGGAACACCGGGGAGCTGTTTTTT.

This clone has only one observation. In nucleotides, the CDR3 is TGTGCCAGCAGTGTAACGCAGGACACTGAAGCTTTCTTT. This codes for CASSVTQDTEAFF. This chain joins TRBV6-1 and TRBJ1-1; no definite D call. The CDR3 is 13 amino acids. Germline CDR1 MNHNS, CDR2 SASEGT. V was pared by 4 bases and J by 3 bases, with 9 bases between.

A word on this clone: Other nucleotide sequences from this sample produce the same CDR3. The V call is TRBV7-3, the J call TRBJ2-7, with 9 bases aligning to TRBD2. This CDR3 is 14 amino acids long. Germline V CDR1 and CDR2: SGHTA, FQGTGA. V was clipped by 3 bases and J by 2 bases; unmatched bases: 2. The DNA for the CDR3 is TGTGCCAGCAGCTTGGCGGGAGGGGCCTACGAGCAGTACTTC. Translating gives CASSLAGGAYEQYF.

The chain's CDR3 is CASSLGASTRTYEQYF. CDR3 nucleotides: TGTGCCAGCAGCTTAGGGGCCTCGACTAGAACCTACGAGCAGTACTTC. The chain employs TRBV11-2 and TRBJ2-7; a possible D gene is TRBD2 (6 bases). The CDR3 loop spans 16 amino acids. V shed 1 base and J shed 2 bases, with 15 bases lying between them. Germline values: CDR1 SGHAT, CDR2 FQNNGV.

The genes are TRBV11-2 and TRBJ2-7; 8 bases fit TRBD2. The CDR3 totals 16 residues. V trimming: 5 bases; J trimming: 0 bases; junction bases outside the gene matches: 9. Per the germline V gene, CDR1 is SGHAT and CDR2 is FQNNGV. The DNA for the CDR3 is TGTGCCAGCAGCGCCTACCCTAGCGGGCCCTCCTACGAGCAGTACTTC. Its translation is CASSAYPSGPSYEQYF.